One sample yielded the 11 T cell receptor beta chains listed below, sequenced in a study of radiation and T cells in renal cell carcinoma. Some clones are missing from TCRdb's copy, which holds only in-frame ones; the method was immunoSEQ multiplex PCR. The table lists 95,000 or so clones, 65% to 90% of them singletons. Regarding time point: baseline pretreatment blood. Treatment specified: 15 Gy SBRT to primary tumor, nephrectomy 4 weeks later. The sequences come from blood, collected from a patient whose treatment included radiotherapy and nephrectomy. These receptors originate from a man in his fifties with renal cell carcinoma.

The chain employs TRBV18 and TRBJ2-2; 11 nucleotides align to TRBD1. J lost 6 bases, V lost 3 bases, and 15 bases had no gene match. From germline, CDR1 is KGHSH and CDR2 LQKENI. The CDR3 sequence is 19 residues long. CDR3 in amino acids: CASSPPSVVGTGGPGELFF. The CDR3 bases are TGTGCCAGCTCACCTCCCTCGGTCGTCGGGACAGGGGGTCCCGGGGAGCTGTTTTTT.

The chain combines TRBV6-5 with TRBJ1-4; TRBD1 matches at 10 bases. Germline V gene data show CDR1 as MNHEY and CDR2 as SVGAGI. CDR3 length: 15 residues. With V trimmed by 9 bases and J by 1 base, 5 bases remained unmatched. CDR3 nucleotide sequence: TGTGCCAGTGACAGGGGGCGCGGAACTAATGAAAAACTGTTTTTT. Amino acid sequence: CASDRGRGTNEKLFF.

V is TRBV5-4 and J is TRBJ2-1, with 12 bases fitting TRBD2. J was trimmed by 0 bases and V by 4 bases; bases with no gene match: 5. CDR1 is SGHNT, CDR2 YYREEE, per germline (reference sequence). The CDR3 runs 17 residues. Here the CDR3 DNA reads TGTGCCAGCAGCCCCGGACTAGCGGGAACCTCCTACAATGAGCAGTTCTTC. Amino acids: CASSPGLAGTSYNEQFF.

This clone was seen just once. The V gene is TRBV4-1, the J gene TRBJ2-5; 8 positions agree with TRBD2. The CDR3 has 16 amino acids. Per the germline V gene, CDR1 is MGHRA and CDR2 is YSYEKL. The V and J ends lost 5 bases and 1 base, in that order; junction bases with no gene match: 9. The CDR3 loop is CASSSSGLAGQETQYF. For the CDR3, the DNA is TGCGCCAGCAGCTCCTCTGGACTAGCCGGCCAAGAGACCCAGTACTTC.

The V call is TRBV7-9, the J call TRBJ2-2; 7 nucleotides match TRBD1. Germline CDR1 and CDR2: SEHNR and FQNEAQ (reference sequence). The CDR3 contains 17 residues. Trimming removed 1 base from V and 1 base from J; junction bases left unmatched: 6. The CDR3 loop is CASSLVWGQRNTGELFF. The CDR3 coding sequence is TGTGCCAGCAGCTTAGTTTGGGGACAGCGGAACACCGGGGAGCTGTTTTTT.

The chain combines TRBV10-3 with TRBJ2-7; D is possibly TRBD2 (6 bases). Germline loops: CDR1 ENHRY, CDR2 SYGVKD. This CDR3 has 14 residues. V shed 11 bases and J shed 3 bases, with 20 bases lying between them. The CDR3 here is CAASGSGLNYEQYF. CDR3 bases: TGTGCCGCGTCCGGTAGCGGACTTAACTACGAGCAGTACTTC.

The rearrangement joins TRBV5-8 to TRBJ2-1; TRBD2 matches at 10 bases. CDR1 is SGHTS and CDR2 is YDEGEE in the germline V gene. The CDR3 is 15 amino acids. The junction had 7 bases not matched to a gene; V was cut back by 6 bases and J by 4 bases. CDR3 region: CASIYGTSVYNEQFF. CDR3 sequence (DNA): TGTGCCAGCATTTACGGGACTAGCGTTTACAATGAGCAGTTCTTC. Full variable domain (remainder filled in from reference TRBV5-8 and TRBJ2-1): EAGVTQSPTHLIKTRGQQATLRCSPISGHTSVYWYQQALGLGLQFLLWYDEGEERNRGNFPPRFSGRQFPNYSSELNVNALELEDSALYLCASIYGTSVYNEQFFGPGTRLTVL.

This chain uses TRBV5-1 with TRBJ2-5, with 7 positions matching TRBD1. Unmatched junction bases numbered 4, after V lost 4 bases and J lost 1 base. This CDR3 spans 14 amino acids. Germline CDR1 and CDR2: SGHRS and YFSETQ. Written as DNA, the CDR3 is TGCGCCAGCAGCCTCGGGACAGCCCAAGAGACCCAGTACTTC. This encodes CASSLGTAQETQYF.

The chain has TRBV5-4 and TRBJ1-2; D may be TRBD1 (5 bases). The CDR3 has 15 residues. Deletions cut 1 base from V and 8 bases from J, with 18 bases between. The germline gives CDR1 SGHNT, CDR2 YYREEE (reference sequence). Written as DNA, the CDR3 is TGTGCCAGCAGCTTGAGGGACCACGATGGAGGAGGCTACACCTTC. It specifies CASSLRDHDGGGYTF. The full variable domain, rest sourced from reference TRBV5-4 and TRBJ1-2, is ETGVTQSPTHLIKTRGQQVTLRCSSQSGHNTVSWYQQALGQGPQFIFQYYREEENGRGNFPPRFSGLQFPNYSSELNVNALELDDSALYLCASSLRDHDGGGYTFGSGTRLTVV.

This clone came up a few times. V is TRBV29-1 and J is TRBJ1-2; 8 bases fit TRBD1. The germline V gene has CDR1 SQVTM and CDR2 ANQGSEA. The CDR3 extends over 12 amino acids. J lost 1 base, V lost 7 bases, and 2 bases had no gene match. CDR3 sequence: CSAGQGNYGYTF. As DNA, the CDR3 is TGCAGCGCCGGACAGGGTAACTATGGCTACACCTTC.

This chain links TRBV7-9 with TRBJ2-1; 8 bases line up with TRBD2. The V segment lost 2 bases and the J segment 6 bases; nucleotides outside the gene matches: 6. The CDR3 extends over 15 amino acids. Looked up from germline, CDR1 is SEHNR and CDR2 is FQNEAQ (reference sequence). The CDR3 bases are TGTGCCAGCAGCTTACGGAGCGGGAGAGCCAATGAGCAGTTCTTC. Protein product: CASSLRSGRANEQFF.